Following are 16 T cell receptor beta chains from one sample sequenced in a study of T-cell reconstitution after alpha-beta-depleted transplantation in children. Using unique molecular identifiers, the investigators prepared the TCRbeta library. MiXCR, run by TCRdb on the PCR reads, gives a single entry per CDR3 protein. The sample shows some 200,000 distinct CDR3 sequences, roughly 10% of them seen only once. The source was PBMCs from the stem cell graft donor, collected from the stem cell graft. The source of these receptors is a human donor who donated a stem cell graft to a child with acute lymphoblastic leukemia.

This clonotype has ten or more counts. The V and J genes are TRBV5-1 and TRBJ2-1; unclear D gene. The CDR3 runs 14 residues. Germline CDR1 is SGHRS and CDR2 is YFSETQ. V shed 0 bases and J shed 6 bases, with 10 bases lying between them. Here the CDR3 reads CASSLGLRVNEQFF. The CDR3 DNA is TGCGCCAGCAGCTTGGGCCTCCGGGTCAATGAGCAGTTCTTC.

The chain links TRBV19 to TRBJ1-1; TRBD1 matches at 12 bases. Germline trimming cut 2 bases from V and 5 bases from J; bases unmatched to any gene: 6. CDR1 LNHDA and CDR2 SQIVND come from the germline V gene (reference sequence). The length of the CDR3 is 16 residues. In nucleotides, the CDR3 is TGTGCCAGTAGTATAACGTTGGGACAGGGGGCAACTGAAGCTTTCTTT. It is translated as CASSITLGQGATEAFF.

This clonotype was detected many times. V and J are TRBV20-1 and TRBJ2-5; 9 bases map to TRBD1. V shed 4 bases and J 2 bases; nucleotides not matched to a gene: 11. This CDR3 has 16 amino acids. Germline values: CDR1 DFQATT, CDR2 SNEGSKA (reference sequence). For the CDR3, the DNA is TGCAGTGCTACCCGGCCGGGACAGGGTCCTCAAGAGACCCAGTACTTC. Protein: CSATRPGQGPQETQYF.

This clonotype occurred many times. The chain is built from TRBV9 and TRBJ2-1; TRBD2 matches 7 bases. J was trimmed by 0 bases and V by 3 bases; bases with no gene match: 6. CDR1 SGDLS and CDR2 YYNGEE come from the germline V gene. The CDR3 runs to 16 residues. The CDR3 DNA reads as TGTGCCAGCAGCGCAACGGGACTAAGCTCCTACAATGAGCAGTTCTTC. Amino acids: CASSATGLSSYNEQFF.

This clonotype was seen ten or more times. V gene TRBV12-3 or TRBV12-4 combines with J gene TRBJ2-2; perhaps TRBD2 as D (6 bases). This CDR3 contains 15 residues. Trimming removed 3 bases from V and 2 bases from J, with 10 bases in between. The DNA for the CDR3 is TGTGCCAGCAGTTTTCTGCGGGGAAACACCGGGGAGCTGTTTTTT. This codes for CASSFLRGNTGELFF.

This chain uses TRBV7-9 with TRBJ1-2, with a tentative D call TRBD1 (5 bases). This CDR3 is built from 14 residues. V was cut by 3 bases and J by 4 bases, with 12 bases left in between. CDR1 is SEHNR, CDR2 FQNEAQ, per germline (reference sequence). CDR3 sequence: CASSFLGGSYGYTF. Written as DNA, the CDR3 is TGTGCCAGCAGCTTCCTCGGGGGGTCCTATGGCTACACCTTC.

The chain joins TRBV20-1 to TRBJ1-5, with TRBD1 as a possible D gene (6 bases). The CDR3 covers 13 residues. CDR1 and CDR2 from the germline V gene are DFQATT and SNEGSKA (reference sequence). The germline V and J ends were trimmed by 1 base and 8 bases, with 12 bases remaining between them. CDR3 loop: CSARGGGGKPQHF. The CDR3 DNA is TGCAGTGCTAGAGGGGGAGGGGGGAAGCCCCAGCATTTT.

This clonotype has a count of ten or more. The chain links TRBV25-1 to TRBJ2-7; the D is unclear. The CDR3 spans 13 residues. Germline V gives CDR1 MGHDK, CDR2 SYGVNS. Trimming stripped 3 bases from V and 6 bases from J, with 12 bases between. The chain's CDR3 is CASSDSYPGEQYF. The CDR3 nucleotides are TGTGCCAGCAGTGATTCTTACCCGGGCGAGCAGTACTTC.

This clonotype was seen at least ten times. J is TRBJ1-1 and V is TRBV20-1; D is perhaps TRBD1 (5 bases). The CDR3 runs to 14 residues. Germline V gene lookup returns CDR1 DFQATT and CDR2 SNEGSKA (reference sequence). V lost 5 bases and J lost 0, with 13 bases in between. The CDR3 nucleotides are TGCAGTGCTCCGGGGCCGACTATGAACACTGAAGCTTTCTTT. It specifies CSAPGPTMNTEAFF.

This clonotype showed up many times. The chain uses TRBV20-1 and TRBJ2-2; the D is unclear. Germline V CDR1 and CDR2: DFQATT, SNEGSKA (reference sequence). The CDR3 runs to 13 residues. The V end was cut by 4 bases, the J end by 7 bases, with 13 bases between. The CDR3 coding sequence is TGCAGTGCTAATTCTAGAGTTAGCGGGGAGCTGTTTTTT. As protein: CSANSRVSGELFF.

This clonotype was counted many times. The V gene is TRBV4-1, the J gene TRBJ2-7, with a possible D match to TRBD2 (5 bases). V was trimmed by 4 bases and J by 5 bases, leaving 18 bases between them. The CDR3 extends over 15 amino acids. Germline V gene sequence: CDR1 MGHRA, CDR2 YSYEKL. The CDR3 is CASSRAGTIKDEQYF. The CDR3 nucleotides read TGCGCCAGCAGCCGGGCGGGCACCATAAAAGACGAGCAGTACTTC.

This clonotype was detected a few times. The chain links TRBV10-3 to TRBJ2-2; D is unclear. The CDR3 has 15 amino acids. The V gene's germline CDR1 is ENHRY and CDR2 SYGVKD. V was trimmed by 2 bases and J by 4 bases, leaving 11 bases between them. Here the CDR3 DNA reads TGTGCCATCAGTGAGCAAGAGTGGGGCACCGGGGAGCTGTTTTTT. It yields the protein CAISEQEWGTGELFF.

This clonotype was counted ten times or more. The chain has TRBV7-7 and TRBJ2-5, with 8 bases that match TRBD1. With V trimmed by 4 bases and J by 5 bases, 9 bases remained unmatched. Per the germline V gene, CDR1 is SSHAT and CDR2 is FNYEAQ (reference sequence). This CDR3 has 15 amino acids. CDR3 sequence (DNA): TGTGCCAGCAGCTCCGAGACAGGGGAGTGGGAGACCCAGTACTTC. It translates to CASSSETGEWETQYF. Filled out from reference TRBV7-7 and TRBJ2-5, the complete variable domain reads GAGVSQSPRYKVTKRGQDVTLRCDPISSHATLYWYQQALGQGPEFLTYFNYEAQPDKSGLPSDRFSAERPEGSISTLTIQRTEQRDSAMYRCASSSETGEWETQYFGPGTRLLVL.

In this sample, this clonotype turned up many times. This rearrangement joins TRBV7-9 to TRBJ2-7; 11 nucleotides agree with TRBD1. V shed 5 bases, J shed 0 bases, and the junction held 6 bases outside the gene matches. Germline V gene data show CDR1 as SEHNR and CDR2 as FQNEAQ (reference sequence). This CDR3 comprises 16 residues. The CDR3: CASSRWTGGDSYEQYF. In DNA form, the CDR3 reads TGTGCCAGCAGCCGCTGGACAGGGGGCGACTCCTACGAGCAGTACTTC.

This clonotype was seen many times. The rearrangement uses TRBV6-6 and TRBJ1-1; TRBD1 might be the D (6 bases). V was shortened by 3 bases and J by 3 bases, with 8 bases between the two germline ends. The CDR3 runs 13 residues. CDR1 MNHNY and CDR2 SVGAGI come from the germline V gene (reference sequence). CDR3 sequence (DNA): TGTGCCAGCAGTTATAACAGGGACACTGAAGCTTTCTTT. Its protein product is CASSYNRDTEAFF.

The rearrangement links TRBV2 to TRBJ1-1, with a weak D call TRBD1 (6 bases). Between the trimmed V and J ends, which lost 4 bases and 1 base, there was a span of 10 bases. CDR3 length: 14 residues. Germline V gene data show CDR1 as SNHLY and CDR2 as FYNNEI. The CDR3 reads CASSVQGENTEAFF. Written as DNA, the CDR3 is TGTGCCAGCAGTGTACAGGGTGAGAACACTGAAGCTTTCTTT.